This T cell receptor (beta chain) comes out of a study of blood T cell repertoires in COVID-19. Study context: PBMCs, B-cell-depleted T cells, or T cells provided the cDNA or gDNA that made up the material.

The CDR3 has 15 residues. With V trimmed by 1 base and J by 8 bases, 8 bases remained unmatched. CDR1 and CDR2 (germline): SGDLS, YYNGEE. The method was immunoSEQ multiplex PCR; TCRdb's version includes in-frame clones alone and lacks a portion of them. This table has around 29,000 clones, 65% to 90% appearing once. The chain combines TRBV9 with TRBJ2-1; TRBD2 aligns across 8 bases. The sample taken for sequencing was peripheral blood. The clonotype comes from a woman aged 55 to 70 with active COVID-19. The CDR3 nucleotides are TGTGCCAGCAGCGTAATGAGCGGGAGACTCGATGAGCAGTTCTTC. It encodes CASSVMSGRLDEQFF.